Presented here are 26 T cell receptor beta chains from one specimen sequenced in a study of blood T cell repertoires in COVID-19. Libraries were prepared by immunoSEQ multiplex PCR; TCRdb keeps only in-frame clonotypes and omits some of them. The sample shows more than 40,000 clones, roughly 86% of them seen only once. Sample: peripheral blood. Every receptor here comes from a man in his fifties or sixties with active or convalescent COVID-19.

The V call is TRBV5-1, the J call TRBJ2-7, with 8 bases lining up with TRBD1. From germline, CDR1 is SGHRS and CDR2 YFSETQ. The junction had 1 base not matched to a gene; V was cut back by 1 base and J by 1 base. The CDR3 length is 14 residues. The CDR3 nucleotides read TGCGCCAGCAGCTTGCAGGGGGCATCCTACGAGCAGTACTTC. This translates into CASSLQGASYEQYF.

This clone was seen just once. The rearrangement joins TRBV10-3 to TRBJ1-5; D gene unclear. This CDR3 comprises 12 residues. The germline V gene has CDR1 ENHRY and CDR2 SYGVKD. V was pared by 6 bases and J by 6 bases, with 9 bases between. CDR3 region: CAISQEGQPQHF. In nucleotides, the CDR3 is TGTGCCATCAGCCAGGAGGGTCAGCCCCAGCATTTT.

The CDR3 loop is CAISDGASGGRTDTQYF. CDR3 in DNA: TGTGCCATCAGTGATGGGGCTAGCGGGGGGAGGACAGATACGCAGTATTTT. The chain combines TRBV10-3 with TRBJ2-3; 11 positions match TRBD2. CDR1 ENHRY and CDR2 SYGVKD come from the germline V gene. With 3 bases clipped from V and 3 bases from J, the junction kept 8 bases outside the gene matches. The CDR3 is 17 residues long.

The genes are TRBV7-8 and TRBJ2-3, with D possibly being TRBD1 (7 bases). V lost 0 bases to trimming and J lost 4 bases, with 11 bases between them. Germline assignment: CDR1 SGHVS and CDR2 FQNEAQ. The CDR3 runs 15 residues. DNA for the CDR3: TGTGCCAGCAGCTTAGCGGAGGGGGCCGCAGATACGCAGTATTTT. This translates into CASSLAEGAADTQYF. The variable domain in full, completed from reference TRBV7-8 and TRBJ2-3, reads GAGVSQSPRYKVAKRGQDVALRCDPISGHVSLFWYQQALGQGPEFLTYFQNEAQLDKSGLPSDRFFAERPEGSVSTLKIQRTQQEDSAVYLCASSLAEGAADTQYFGPGTRLTVL.

V is TRBV15 and J is TRBJ2-1, with 7 positions matching TRBD1. The V gene's germline CDR1 is LNHNV and CDR2 YYDKDF (reference sequence). This CDR3 has 15 amino acids. The ends lost 2 bases at V and 9 bases at J; junction bases unmatched: 10. The CDR3: CATSRSNLDRPEQFF. The CDR3 DNA sequence: TGTGCCACCAGCAGATCGAATCTGGACAGGCCTGAGCAGTTCTTC. The variable domain in full, completed from reference TRBV15 and TRBJ2-1, reads DAMVIQNPRYQVTQFGKPVTLSCSQTLNHNVMYWYQQKSSQAPKLLFHYYDKDFNNEADTPDNFQSRRPNTSFCFLDIRSPGLGDTAMYLCATSRSNLDRPEQFFGPGTRLTVL.

This rearrangement joins TRBV5-1 to TRBJ1-2; 7 positions agree with TRBD1. V shed 4 bases, J shed 1 base, and the junction held 13 bases outside the gene matches. The CDR3 extends over 17 amino acids. Per germline, CDR1 SGHRS and CDR2 YFSETQ. The CDR3 sequence is CASSPGGDSRLNYGYTF. As DNA, the CDR3 is TGCGCCAGCAGCCCCGGGGGGGACAGCCGACTTAACTATGGCTACACCTTC.

The chain uses TRBV4-1 and TRBJ1-1, with D tentatively TRBD1 (5 bases). Germline CDR1 MGHRA, CDR2 YSYEKL. V gave up 4 bases and J gave up 1 base, with 10 bases separating them. This CDR3 has 14 amino acids. The CDR3 reads CASSPKQGNTEAFF. CDR3 DNA sequence: TGCGCCAGCAGCCCGAAGCAGGGGAACACTGAAGCTTTCTTT.

The V call is TRBV20-1, the J call TRBJ1-4; TRBD1 matches 8 bases. This CDR3 has 13 residues. Germline V gives CDR1 DFQATT, CDR2 SNEGSKA (reference sequence). V trimming: 3 bases; J trimming: 7 bases; junction bases outside the gene matches: 4. CDR3 protein: CSASTTGGEKLFF. CDR3 DNA: TGCAGTGCTAGTACAACAGGGGGTGAAAAACTGTTTTTT.

This CDR3 reads CSGGQGAAYNEQFF. The DNA of the CDR3 is TGCAGCGGGGGACAGGGGGCAGCCTACAATGAGCAGTTCTTC. The gene calls are TRBV29-1 and TRBJ2-1, with TRBD1 matching 12 bases. V dropped 7 bases and J dropped 2; count of bases not matched to a gene: 3. This CDR3 spans 14 amino acids. CDR1 is SQVTM, CDR2 ANQGSEA, per germline.

The chain joins TRBV5-1 to TRBJ1-1, with D possibly being TRBD1 (5 bases). Germline-derived CDR1 and CDR2 are SGHRS and YFSETQ. Trimming pared 3 bases from V and 1 base from J, leaving 13 bases between. The CDR3 loop spans 15 amino acids. The CDR3 loop reads CASSSSWGGNTEAFF. CDR3 coding DNA: TGCGCCAGCAGCTCCTCTTGGGGCGGGAACACTGAAGCTTTCTTT.

The chain employs TRBV5-4 and TRBJ1-4; 8 bases fit TRBD1. V shed 4 bases and J 8 bases; nucleotides not matched to a gene: 4. There are 13 residues in the CDR3. The germline V gene has CDR1 SGHNT and CDR2 YYREEE (reference sequence). Here the CDR3 DNA reads TGTGCCAGCAGCCAGACAGGGGACGAAAAACTGTTTTTT. It codes for CASSQTGDEKLFF.

The V call is TRBV5-6, the J call TRBJ1-1, with 7 bases fitting TRBD1. V was clipped by 2 bases and J by 1 base; unmatched bases: 2. Germline V CDR1 and CDR2: SGHDT, YYEEEE. The CDR3 runs 14 residues. The CDR3 sequence is CASSFDRANTEAFF. CDR3 DNA: TGTGCCAGCAGCTTCGACAGGGCGAACACTGAAGCTTTCTTT.

The genes are TRBV18 and TRBJ1-1; 7 bases are shared with TRBD1. The CDR3 consists of 15 residues. Per the germline V gene, CDR1 is KGHSH and CDR2 is LQKENI. V was clipped by 4 bases and J by 7 bases; unmatched bases: 12. CDR3 DNA sequence: TGTGCCAGCTCACTCACGACAGGGAGTAACGATGAAGCTTTCTTT. Its translation is CASSLTTGSNDEAFF.

This chain links TRBV15 with TRBJ2-1, with a possible D match to TRBD1 (6 bases). Trimming stripped 2 bases from V and 5 bases from J, with 13 bases between. Looked up from germline, CDR1 is LNHNV and CDR2 is YYDKDF (reference sequence). CDR3 length equals 15 residues. The CDR3 DNA reads as TGTGCCACCAGCAGATTATGGCAGGGGCACAATGAGCAGTTCTTC. This codes for CATSRLWQGHNEQFF.

This clone was observed a single time. V is TRBV5-5 and J is TRBJ1-1; TRBD1 matches at 8 bases. Trimming took 4 bases from V and 4 from J; bases not matched to a gene: 12. Germline CDR1 and CDR2: SGHKS and YYEKEE (reference sequence). The CDR3 is made up of 16 amino acids. DNA of the CDR3: TGTGCCAGCAGCGCAGCCTCAGGGGGCCTAGGCACTGAAGCTTTCTTT. Translated: CASSAASGGLGTEAFF.

V and J are TRBV10-3 and TRBJ2-1; perhaps TRBD1 as D (6 bases). The CDR3 runs to 18 residues. Trimming cost V 6 bases and J 0 bases, with 21 bases left between them. Germline CDR1 ENHRY, CDR2 SYGVKD. The CDR3 protein is CAIRTGSSSPLSYNEQFF. CDR3 nucleotides: TGTGCCATCAGGACAGGTAGCTCGAGCCCCCTCTCCTACAATGAGCAGTTCTTC.

For the CDR3, the DNA is TGTGCCAGCAGCTCCCCTGGTGGGCCCGGGAGATATGGCTACACCTTC. Amino acids: CASSSPGGPGRYGYTF. V usage is TRBV5-6 and J usage is TRBJ1-2; D uncertain. This CDR3 spans 16 amino acids. CDR1 SGHDT and CDR2 YYEEEE come from the germline V gene. V lost 3 bases and J 5 bases, leaving 20 bases between the germline ends.

This chain joins TRBV5-1 and TRBJ1-2, with D tentatively TRBD1 (5 bases). Trimming cost V 4 bases and J 0 bases, with 13 bases left between them. In germline, CDR1 is SGHRS, CDR2 YFSETQ. The CDR3 totals 15 residues. Written as DNA, the CDR3 is TGCGCCAGCAGCCGTCAGGGTGACGCTAACTATGGCTACACCTTC. Protein sequence: CASSRQGDANYGYTF. The complete variable domain, with remaining parts taken from reference TRBV5-1 and TRBJ1-2, reads KAGVTQTPRYLIKTRGQQVTLSCSPISGHRSVSWYQQTPGQGLQFLFEYFSETQRNKGNFPGRFSGRQFSNSRSEMNVSTLELGDSALYLCASSRQGDANYGYTFGSGTRLTVV.

This rearrangement joins TRBV4-1 to TRBJ2-7; the match to TRBD1 covers 7 bases. Trimming cost V 3 bases and J 3 bases; bases outside gene matches: 11. From germline, CDR1 is MGHRA and CDR2 YSYEKL. This CDR3 region has 16 residues. CDR3 region: CASSQDDREPYYEQYF. CDR3 coding DNA: TGCGCCAGCAGCCAGGACGACAGGGAACCTTACTACGAGCAGTACTTC.

V is TRBV11-1 and J is TRBJ2-3; TRBD2 matches at 8 bases. The CDR3 is made up of 15 amino acids. The germline V gene encodes CDR1 SGHAT and CDR2 FQDESV (reference sequence). V trimming: 8 bases; J trimming: 3 bases; junction bases outside the gene matches: 10. Here the CDR3 DNA reads TGTGCCAGCGGGGCCGGCGGGGGGATAACAGATACGCAGTATTTT. This translates into CASGAGGGITDTQYF.

The chain employs TRBV7-2 and TRBJ1-4; the D is unclear. V shed 1 base and J shed 5 bases, with 8 bases lying between them. The CDR3 sequence is 14 residues long. Looked up from germline, CDR1 is SGHTA and CDR2 is FQGNSA. CDR3 in DNA: TGTGCCAGCAGCTTAGTGTACGGGAATGAAAAACTGTTTTTT. It codes for CASSLVYGNEKLFF.

V and J are TRBV18 and TRBJ1-6; 7 bases fit TRBD1. CDR1 and CDR2 (germline): KGHSH, LQKENI. There are 14 residues in the CDR3. J lost 13 bases, V lost 6 bases, and 12 bases had no gene match. In DNA form, the CDR3 reads TGTGCCAGCTCCAACGGGGATAGGGGGCCTCCCCTCCACTTT. It codes for CASSNGDRGPPLHF.

V and J are TRBV10-3 and TRBJ1-2, with no clear D. Germline V gives CDR1 ENHRY, CDR2 SYGVKD. Between the trimmed V and J ends, which lost 3 bases and 0 bases, there was a span of 8 bases. The CDR3 consists of 14 residues. CDR3 nucleotide sequence: TGTGCCATCAGTGATCTAGGAACTAACTATGGCTACACCTTC. This codes for CAISDLGTNYGYTF.

The chain couples TRBV19 to TRBJ2-1, with 8 bases aligning to TRBD1. The V gene's germline CDR1 is LNHDA and CDR2 SQIVND (reference sequence). The V and J ends lost 5 bases and 4 bases, in that order; junction bases with no gene match: 10. The CDR3 runs to 16 residues. CDR3 bases: TGTGCCAGTAGTTCCGTGGCAGGGGGCATGTACAATGAGCAGTTCTTC. It is translated as CASSSVAGGMYNEQFF.

This chain joins TRBV7-6 and TRBJ2-2; D possibly corresponds to TRBD1 (5 bases). V shed 1 base and J shed 0 bases, with 15 bases lying between them. The CDR3 length is 18 residues. Germline loops: CDR1 SGHVS, CDR2 FNYEAQ. As DNA, the CDR3 is TGTGCCAGCAGCTTAGTCCTCCGACAGAGACCGAACACCGGGGAGCTGTTTTTT. Protein product: CASSLVLRQRPNTGELFF.

V is TRBV11-1 and J is TRBJ2-7; possibly TRBD2 for D (5 bases). Looked up from germline, CDR1 is SGHAT and CDR2 is FQDESV (reference sequence). This CDR3 is 15 amino acids long. Trimming removed 4 bases from V and 0 bases from J, with 13 bases in between. CDR3 bases: TGTGCCAGCAGCTCGGCCCGGGATTACTCCTACGAGCAGTACTTC. Protein product: CASSSARDYSYEQYF.